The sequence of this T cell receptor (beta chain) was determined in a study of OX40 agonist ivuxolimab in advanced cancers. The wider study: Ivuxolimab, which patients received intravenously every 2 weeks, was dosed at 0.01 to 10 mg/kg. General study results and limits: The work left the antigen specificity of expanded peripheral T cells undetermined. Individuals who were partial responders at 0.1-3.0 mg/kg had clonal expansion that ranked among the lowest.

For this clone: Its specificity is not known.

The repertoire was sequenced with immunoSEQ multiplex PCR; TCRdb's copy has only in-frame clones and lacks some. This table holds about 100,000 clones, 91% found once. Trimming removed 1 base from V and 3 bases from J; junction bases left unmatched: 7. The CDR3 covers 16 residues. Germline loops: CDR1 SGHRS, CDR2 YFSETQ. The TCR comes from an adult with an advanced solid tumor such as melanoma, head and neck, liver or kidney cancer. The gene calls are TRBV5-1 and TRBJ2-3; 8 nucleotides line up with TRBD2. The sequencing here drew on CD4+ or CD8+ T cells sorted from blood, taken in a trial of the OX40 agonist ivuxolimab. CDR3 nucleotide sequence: TGCGCCAGCAGCTTGCCCTCTTTAGCGGGGACAGATACGCAGTATTTT. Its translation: CASSLPSLAGTDTQYF. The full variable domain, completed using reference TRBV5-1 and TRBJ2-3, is KAGVTQTPRYLIKTRGQQVTLSCSPISGHRSVSWYQQTPGQGLQFLFEYFSETQRNKGNFPGRFSGRQFSNSRSEMNVSTLELGDSALYLCASSLPSLAGTDTQYFGPGTRLTVL.